Detailed here is one TCR beta chain. Germline lookup yields CDR1 MGHRA and CDR2 YSYEKL. This CDR3 has 15 residues. TCRdb re-analyzed the 5' RACE reads; it lists each CDR3 protein once, without DNA. The repertoire shows 300,000 to 500,000 distinct CDR3 sequences; the top ten hold about 10%. The source of the sample is a study of T cells expressing NK-cell markers. The sequence was collected from a woman aged 50 to 65 in good health. The sequencing input was blood T cells: a sorted CD56 or NKG2C T cell subset, CD4+ or CD8+ T cells, or bulk PBMC T cells (not recorded which). The V and J genes are TRBV4-1 and TRBJ2-5; the TCRdb D gene call, TRBD2, has no DNA to confirm it. CDR3: CASSQDRTYRETQYF.